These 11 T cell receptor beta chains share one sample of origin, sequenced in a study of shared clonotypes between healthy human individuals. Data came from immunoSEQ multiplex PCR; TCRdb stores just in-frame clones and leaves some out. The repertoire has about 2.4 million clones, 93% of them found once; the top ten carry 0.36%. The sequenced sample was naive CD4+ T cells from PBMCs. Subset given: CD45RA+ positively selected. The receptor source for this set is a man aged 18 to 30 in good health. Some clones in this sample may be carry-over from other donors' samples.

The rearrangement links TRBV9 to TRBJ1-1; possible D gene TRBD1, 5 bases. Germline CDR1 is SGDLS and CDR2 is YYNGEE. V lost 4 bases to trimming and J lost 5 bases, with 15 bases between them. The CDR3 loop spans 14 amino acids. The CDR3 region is CASSPQRGVTEAFF. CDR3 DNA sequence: TGTGCCAGCAGCCCCCAGAGAGGGGTGACTGAAGCTTTCTTT.

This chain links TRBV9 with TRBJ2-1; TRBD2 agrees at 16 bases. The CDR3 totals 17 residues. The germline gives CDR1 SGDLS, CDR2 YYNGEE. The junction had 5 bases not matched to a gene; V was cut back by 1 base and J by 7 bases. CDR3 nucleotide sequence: TGTGCCAGCAGCGTACTGGGACTAGCGGGAGGGACGAATGAGCAGTTCTTC. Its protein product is CASSVLGLAGGTNEQFF. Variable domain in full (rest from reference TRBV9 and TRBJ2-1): DSGVTQTPKHLITATGQRVTLRCSPRSGDLSVYWYQQSLDQGLQFLIQYYNGEERAKGNILERFSAQQFPDLHSELNLSSLELGDSALYFCASSVLGLAGGTNEQFFGPGTRLTVL.

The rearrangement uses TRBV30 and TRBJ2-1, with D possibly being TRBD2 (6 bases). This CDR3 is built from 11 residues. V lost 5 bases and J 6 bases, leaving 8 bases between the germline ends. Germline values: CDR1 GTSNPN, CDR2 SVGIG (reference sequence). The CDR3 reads CAWGTFNEQFF. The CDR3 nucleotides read TGTGCCTGGGGGACTTTCAATGAGCAGTTCTTC.

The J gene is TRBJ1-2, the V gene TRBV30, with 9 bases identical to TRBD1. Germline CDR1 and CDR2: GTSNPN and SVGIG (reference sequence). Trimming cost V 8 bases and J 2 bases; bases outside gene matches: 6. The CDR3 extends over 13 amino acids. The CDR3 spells CAASTGGNYGYTF. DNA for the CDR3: TGTGCCGCCTCGACAGGGGGGAACTATGGCTACACCTTC.

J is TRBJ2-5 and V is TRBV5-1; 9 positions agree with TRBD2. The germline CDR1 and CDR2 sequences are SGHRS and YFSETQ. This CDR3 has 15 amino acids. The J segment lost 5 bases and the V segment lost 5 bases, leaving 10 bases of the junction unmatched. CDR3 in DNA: TGCGCCAGCAGGACCGCGACTAGCGGAAGGGAGACCCAGTACTTC. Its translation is CASRTATSGRETQYF.

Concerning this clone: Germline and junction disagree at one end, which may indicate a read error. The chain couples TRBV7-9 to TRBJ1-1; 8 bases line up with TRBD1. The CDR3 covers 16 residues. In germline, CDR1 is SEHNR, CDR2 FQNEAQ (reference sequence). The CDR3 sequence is CVSSFTPGTGNTEAFF. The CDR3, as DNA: TGTGTCAGCAGCTTTACACCCGGGACAGGGAACACTGAAGCTTTCTTT. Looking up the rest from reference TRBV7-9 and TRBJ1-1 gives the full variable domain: DTGVSQNPRHKITKRGQNVTFRCDPISEHNRLYWYRQTLGQGPEFLTYFQNEAQLEKSRLLSDRFSAERPKGSFSTLEIQRTEQGDSAMYLCVSSFTPGTGNTEAFFGQGTRLTVV.

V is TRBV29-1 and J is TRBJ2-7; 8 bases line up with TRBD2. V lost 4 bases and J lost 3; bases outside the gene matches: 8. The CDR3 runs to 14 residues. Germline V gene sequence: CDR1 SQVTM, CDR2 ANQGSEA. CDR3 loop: CSVGTSGSIYEQYF. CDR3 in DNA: TGCAGCGTTGGAACAAGCGGGAGTATCTACGAGCAGTACTTC.

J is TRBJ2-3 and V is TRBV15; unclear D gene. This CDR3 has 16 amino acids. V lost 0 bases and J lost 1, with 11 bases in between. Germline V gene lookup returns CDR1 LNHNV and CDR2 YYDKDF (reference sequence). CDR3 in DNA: TGTGCCACCAGCAGAGAGAAGACCACGGGCACAGATACGCAGTATTTT. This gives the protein CATSREKTTGTDTQYF.

The CDR3 DNA reads as TGCAGCGTTGGGTTCGAGGCTGAAAAAACCTACGAGCAGTACTTC. This gives the protein CSVGFEAEKTYEQYF. The chain combines TRBV29-1 with TRBJ2-7; D ambiguous. This CDR3 spans 15 amino acids. Germline values: CDR1 SQVTM, CDR2 ANQGSEA. V dropped 4 bases and J dropped 2 bases, with 18 bases sitting between them.

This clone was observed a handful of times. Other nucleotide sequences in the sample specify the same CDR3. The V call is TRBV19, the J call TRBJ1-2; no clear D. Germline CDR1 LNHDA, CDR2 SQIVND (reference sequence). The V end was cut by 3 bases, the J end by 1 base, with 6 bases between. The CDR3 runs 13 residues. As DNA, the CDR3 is TGTGCCAGTAGTATTCTGGGTAACTATGGCTACACCTTC. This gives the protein CASSILGNYGYTF.

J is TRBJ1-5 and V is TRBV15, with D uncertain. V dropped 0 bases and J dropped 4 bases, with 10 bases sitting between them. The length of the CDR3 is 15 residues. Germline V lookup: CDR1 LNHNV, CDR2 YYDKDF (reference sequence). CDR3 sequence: CATSRDPNSNQPQHF. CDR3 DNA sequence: TGTGCCACCAGCAGAGATCCTAATTCAAATCAGCCCCAGCATTTT.